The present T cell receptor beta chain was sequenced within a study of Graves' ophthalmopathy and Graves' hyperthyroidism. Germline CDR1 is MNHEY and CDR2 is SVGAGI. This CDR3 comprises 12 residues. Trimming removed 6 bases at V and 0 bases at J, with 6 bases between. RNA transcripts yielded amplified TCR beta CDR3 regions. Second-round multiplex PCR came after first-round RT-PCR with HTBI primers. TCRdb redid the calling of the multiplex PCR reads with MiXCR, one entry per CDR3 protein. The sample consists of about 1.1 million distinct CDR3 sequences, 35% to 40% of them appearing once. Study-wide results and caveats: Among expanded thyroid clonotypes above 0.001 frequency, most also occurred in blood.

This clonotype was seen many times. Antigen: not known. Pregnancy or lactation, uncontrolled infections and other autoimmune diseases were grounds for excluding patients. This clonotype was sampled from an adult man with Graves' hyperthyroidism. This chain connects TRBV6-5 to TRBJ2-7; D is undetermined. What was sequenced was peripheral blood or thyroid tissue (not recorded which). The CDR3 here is CASRPGSYEQYF. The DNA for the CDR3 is TGTGCCAGCAGACCAGGCTCCTACGAGCAGTACTTC.